The 25 T cell receptor beta chains reported below all come from one sample, sequenced in a study of cytomegalovirus exposure and HLA in healthy donors. This PCR relied on a set of 60 Vbeta primers and 13 Jbeta primers. This table comes from immunoSEQ multiplex PCR, and its TCRdb copy is limited to in-frame clones, with some not included. This table holds some 200,000 clones, around four fifths found once. The sample consisted of PBMCs. The receptors were gathered from a woman in her thirties or forties in good health and CMV-seronegative.

This sequence joins TRBV27 and TRBJ2-7; 7 nucleotides agree with TRBD2. The CDR3 length is 15 residues. Germline CDR1 and CDR2: MNHEY and SMNVEV (reference sequence). After removal of 2 bases from V and 0 bases from J, the junction contained 4 bases not matched to a gene. CDR3 sequence (DNA): TGTGCCAGCAGTTTAATGGGCGGGGGCTCCTACGAGCAGTACTTC. This codes for CASSLMGGGSYEQYF.

The chain carries TRBV29-1 and TRBJ1-1, with 7 bases aligning to TRBD1. The germline V gene encodes CDR1 SQVTM and CDR2 ANQGSEA. V dropped 2 bases and J dropped 5; count of bases not matched to a gene: 14. The CDR3 has 16 amino acids. The DNA of the CDR3 is TGCAGCGTTGAAAGGGGTGAATTGACAGGGTCGACTGAAGCTTTCTTT. Translated, it gives CSVERGELTGSTEAFF.

The chain has TRBV7-8 and TRBJ2-3, with 8 bases fitting TRBD1. The germline V gene encodes CDR1 SGHVS and CDR2 FQNEAQ. Trimming at V came to 5 bases and at J to 4 bases, leaving 8 bases not matched to a gene. CDR3 length: 15 residues. This chain's CDR3 is CASSNRQGLADTQYF. CDR3 bases: TGTGCCAGCAGCAACCGACAGGGGTTAGCAGATACGCAGTATTTT.

The chain combines TRBV7-9 with TRBJ2-3; 15 nucleotides line up with TRBD2. CDR1 is SEHNR and CDR2 is FQNEAQ in the germline V gene (reference sequence). The ends lost 5 bases at V and 2 bases at J; junction bases unmatched: 11. The CDR3 sequence is 19 residues long. The CDR3 DNA follows: TGTGCCAGCAGCGAAAAACAGGGACTAGCGGGGGGATACACAGATACGCAGTATTTT. Its protein is CASSEKQGLAGGYTDTQYF. Complete variable domain (other parts from reference TRBV7-9 and TRBJ2-3): DTGVSQNPRHKITKRGQNVTFRCDPISEHNRLYWYRQTLGQGPEFLTYFQNEAQLEKSRLLSDRFSAERPKGSFSTLEIQRTEQGDSAMYLCASSEKQGLAGGYTDTQYFGPGTRLTVL.

The chain combines TRBV28 with TRBJ2-7, with D possibly being TRBD1 (6 bases). V was cut by 3 bases and J by 4 bases, with 13 bases left in between. This CDR3 is 14 amino acids long. The germline V gene has CDR1 MDHEN and CDR2 SYDVKM. CDR3 bases: TGTGCCAGCAGTTTGGTCACAGGGTTGTACGAGCAGTACTTC. Translating it yields CASSLVTGLYEQYF.

The V call is TRBV4-3, the J call TRBJ1-1; possibly TRBD1 for D (6 bases). Germline CDR1 reads LGHNA; CDR2 reads YSLEER. The CDR3 is made up of 14 amino acids. With 3 bases removed from V and 3 bases from J, the gap between germline ends came to 11 bases. The DNA for the CDR3 is TGCGCCAGCAGCCAGGAGACAGGTCACACTGAAGCTTTCTTT. It is translated as CASSQETGHTEAFF.

This clone was detected only once. This chain connects TRBV7-2 to TRBJ2-7; no clear D. Germline CDR1 reads SGHTA; CDR2 reads FQGNSA. The CDR3 length is 13 residues. Trimming took off 3 bases at V and 3 bases at J, with 9 bases between the two ends. The CDR3 nucleotides read TGTGCCAGCAGCTTTTCCGCGTTCTACGAGCAGTACTTC. Translation: CASSFSAFYEQYF.

The V gene is TRBV28, the J gene TRBJ1-1; no firm D call. Germline V gives CDR1 MDHEN, CDR2 SYDVKM. V dropped 5 bases and J dropped 1 base, with 14 bases sitting between them. This CDR3 has 15 amino acids. The CDR3 coding sequence is TGTGCCAGCAGTCCACCCGGGGTTACGAACACTGAAGCTTTCTTT. It translates to CASSPPGVTNTEAFF.

The sample holds a few counts of this clone. The chain uses TRBV6-6 and TRBJ2-7, with no clear D. The germline CDR1 and CDR2 sequences are MNHNY and SVGAGI (reference sequence). CDR3 length: 14 residues. V shed 2 bases and J shed 1 base, with 9 bases lying between them. CDR3 DNA: TGTGCCAGCAGTTACGAGGAGACTTCCTACGAGCAGTACTTC. It specifies CASSYEETSYEQYF.

The chain combines TRBV7-2 with TRBJ1-2; possibly TRBD1 for D (6 bases). This CDR3 spans 15 amino acids. Germline values: CDR1 SGHTA, CDR2 FQGNSA. The V end was cut by 4 bases, the J end by 4 bases, with 16 bases between. CDR3 sequence: CASSSGQPLGYGYTF. The CDR3 region has the DNA TGTGCCAGCAGCTCAGGACAGCCTCTTGGCTATGGCTACACCTTC.

V is TRBV6-1 and J is TRBJ1-6; a possible D gene is TRBD1 (5 bases). V was shortened by 3 bases and J by 9 bases, with 18 bases between the two germline ends. The CDR3 length is 16 residues. The germline gives CDR1 MNHNS, CDR2 SASEGT. The CDR3 spells CASSETGTTVASPLHF. Here the CDR3 DNA reads TGTGCCAGCAGTGAGACCGGGACTACTGTCGCTTCACCCCTCCACTTT.

This chain's CDR3 is CASSDRPGARTEAFF. CDR3 DNA: TGTGCCAGCAGCGATAGGCCAGGGGCGCGCACTGAAGCTTTCTTT. The V and J genes are TRBV9 and TRBJ1-1, with D maybe TRBD1 (6 bases). CDR3 length: 15 amino acids. Deletions cut 3 bases from V and 4 bases from J, with 16 bases between. Germline V gene data show CDR1 as SGDLS and CDR2 as YYNGEE.

This sequence joins TRBV7-2 and TRBJ2-7, with D perhaps TRBD2 (6 bases). Deletions cut 5 bases from V and 2 bases from J, with 13 bases between. The CDR3 is 14 amino acids. Germline V gene lookup returns CDR1 SGHTA and CDR2 FQGNSA. The CDR3 DNA sequence: TGTGCCAGCAGCCCAGCGGGCTCCGCCTACGAGCAGTACTTC. Protein sequence: CASSPAGSAYEQYF.

The rearrangement uses TRBV18 and TRBJ1-1; perhaps TRBD1 as D (5 bases). CDR3 size: 16 residues. Germline assignment: CDR1 KGHSH and CDR2 LQKENI. The V end lost 1 base, the J end lost 0 bases, and 12 bases lay between the germline ends. This CDR3 is CASSPLVKGMNTEAFF. The DNA of the CDR3 is TGTGCCAGCTCACCACTAGTAAAGGGGATGAACACTGAAGCTTTCTTT.

The rearrangement uses TRBV19 and TRBJ2-6; 7 positions match TRBD1. Germline assignment: CDR1 LNHDA and CDR2 SQIVND (reference sequence). This CDR3 is built from 20 residues. V trimming: 4 bases; J trimming: 1 base; junction bases outside the gene matches: 16. The CDR3, as DNA: TGTGCCAGTAGTACCGGACAGGCCAATTTGGGTGCGTCTGGGGCCAACGTCCTGACTTTC. This translates into CASSTGQANLGASGANVLTF.

The V gene is TRBV18, the J gene TRBJ2-3; D unresolved. The CDR3 is 16 amino acids. V lost 5 bases and J 0 bases, leaving 15 bases between the germline ends. Germline CDR1 KGHSH, CDR2 LQKENI. In DNA form, the CDR3 reads TGTGCCAGCTCAGCCTTAGCCGGCTACAGCACAGATACGCAGTATTTT. Amino acid sequence: CASSALAGYSTDTQYF.

This sequence joins TRBV5-4 and TRBJ1-4; a possible D gene is TRBD1 (5 bases). Germline loops: CDR1 SGHNT, CDR2 YYREEE (reference sequence). Trimming removed 4 bases from V and 0 bases from J, with 13 bases in between. The CDR3 length is 16 residues. CDR3 sequence reads: CASSPGGESTNEKLFF. CDR3 nucleotides: TGTGCCAGCAGCCCCGGGGGGGAGTCAACTAATGAAAAACTGTTTTTT.

The J gene is TRBJ2-1, the V gene TRBV28, with TRBD2 matching 9 bases. J gave up 2 bases and V 4 bases, and 21 bases lay outside the gene matches. CDR1 and CDR2 from the germline V gene are MDHEN and SYDVKM. This CDR3 region has 21 residues. Here the CDR3 reads CASSYPRMTAMGLATYNEQFF. The CDR3 coding sequence is TGTGCCAGCAGTTACCCCCGCATGACAGCGATGGGACTAGCTACCTACAATGAGCAGTTCTTC.

This chain joins TRBV7-9 and TRBJ1-3; a weak D match, TRBD1 (5 bases). This CDR3 spans 13 amino acids. The V and J ends lost 5 bases and 6 bases respectively, with 11 bases between them. The V gene's germline CDR1 is SEHNR and CDR2 FQNEAQ (reference sequence). The CDR3 DNA follows: TGTGCCAGCAGCCCGCAGGGTGAAAACACCATATATTTT. It codes for CASSPQGENTIYF.

The V call is TRBV18, the J call TRBJ1-5; D unclear. The V and J ends lost 3 bases and 6 bases respectively, with 12 bases between them. CDR1 and CDR2 from the germline V gene are KGHSH and LQKENI. The CDR3 extends over 14 amino acids. The CDR3 protein is CASSPSGEVQPQHF. CDR3 in DNA: TGTGCCAGCTCACCGAGTGGAGAGGTTCAGCCCCAGCATTTT.

The chain couples TRBV29-1 to TRBJ2-7; 8 positions agree with TRBD1. V gave up 4 bases and J gave up 5 bases; unmatched junction bases: 4. CDR1 SQVTM and CDR2 ANQGSEA come from the germline V gene. The CDR3 covers 12 residues. CDR3 residues: CSVVQGADEQYF. The CDR3 coding sequence is TGCAGCGTTGTTCAGGGGGCAGACGAGCAGTACTTC.

The J gene is TRBJ1-4, the V gene TRBV10-3, with 7 bases fitting TRBD1. The V gene's germline CDR1 is ENHRY and CDR2 SYGVKD. The CDR3 loop spans 15 amino acids. Trimming took 3 bases from V and 7 from J; bases not matched to a gene: 8. CDR3 in DNA: TGTGCCATCAGTGATAACAGGGACAGCGGTGAAAAACTGTTTTTT. This encodes CAISDNRDSGEKLFF.

Only a few counts were recorded for this clone. The genes are TRBV25-1 and TRBJ2-7; 9 bases are a match to TRBD1. The CDR3 contains 12 residues. Germline V gene lookup returns CDR1 MGHDK and CDR2 SYGVNS. The trim removed 9 bases at V and 10 bases at J, leaving 10 bases unmatched. DNA of the CDR3: TGTGCCAGTACCGGGACAGGGAATATCCAGTACTTC. Its translation: CASTGTGNIQYF.

This rearrangement joins TRBV5-1 to TRBJ1-1; 7 nucleotides align to TRBD1. Germline V gene sequence: CDR1 SGHRS, CDR2 YFSETQ. V shed 0 bases and J 6 bases; nucleotides not matched to a gene: 8. The CDR3 has 15 residues. The CDR3 sequence: CASSLEGGGKAEAFF. The CDR3 nucleotides are TGCGCCAGCAGCTTGGAAGGAGGGGGCAAGGCTGAAGCTTTCTTT.

The V and J genes are TRBV2 and TRBJ1-1; 7 bases match TRBD1. The CDR3 has 14 amino acids. Trimming took 8 bases from V and 7 from J; bases not matched to a gene: 13. Germline lookup yields CDR1 SNHLY and CDR2 FYNNEI. The CDR3 region is CASAPDGGQVEAFF. For the CDR3, the DNA is TGTGCCAGCGCACCGGACGGCGGACAGGTTGAAGCTTTCTTT.